This T cell receptor beta chain derives from a study of blood T cell repertoires in COVID-19 (dated by TCRdb to 2020 to 2022). Concerning the study at large: The collaborator samples originated in the United States, Italy and Spain and spanned the acute and convalescent phases of COVID-19. The material from the prospective study consisted of cDNA or gDNA derived from T cells, B-cell-depleted T cells, or PBMCs. The dataset comprised deeply sampled blood TCRbeta repertoires from subjects exposed to, actively infected with, or recovered from COVID-19. The repertoires were released in a freely available public database intended as a resource for research on the immune response to SARS-CoV-2. Samples came from the ongoing ImmuneRACE study (first 160 participants) plus 1,254 subjects from 6 global collaborators. The sample metadata nearly always contained a de-identified subject ID, COVID-19 status, age in years and sex. Where available, HLA class I and class II types were obtained from metadata supplied by the sample provider rather than from assay-based typing. Here is what the overall study found, with its caveats: Clinical and demographic metadata were provided uncurated, with the amount varying by source and participant.

About this clone itself: This receptor's antigen is unknown. The record has no base qualities; no much larger clone is one base away.

CDR1 is given as MGHRA and CDR2 as YSYEKL, both from the germline V gene. At the junction V is shortened by 0 bases and J by 4 bases; bases outside the gene matches: 8. The CDR3 runs 16 residues from the cysteine to the phenylalanine. Only CDR3 DNA is held: 48 bases, read in frame from base 1. TCRbeta CDR3 regions were amplified from genomic DNA using the immunoSEQ Assay, a bias-controlled multiplex PCR. In the source study's methods: Nucleated cell counts per sample were estimated from amplification of reference gene primers within the assay. Sequence reads were collapsed and filtered to measure the absolute abundance of every unique TCRbeta CDR3 rearrangement. For each sample, productive Simpson clonality was calculated as the square root of Simpson's diversity index over productive rearrangements. This is the immuneACCESS table as TCRdb keeps it, with only in-frame sequences that have V and J called. A part of the clones is gone; compared with another copy, unresolved V genes explain less than half, and the rest is unexplained. V and J calls and clone size are copied from that table; D and trimming were computed from the DNA. Counted in this sample were about 320,000 clones; under 90% of them appeared once. Of the sample, 4.5% to 5.5% falls within the top ten clones.

Participants in the prospective study were aged about 18 to 90 years, lived in 20 to 30 United States geographic areas, and enrolled through a virtual design. In the prospective study, participants were assigned to cohorts based on the clinical history participants reported in a screening survey and a study questionnaire. ImmuneRACE Cohort 3 recovered participants were defined by two consecutive negative NP/OP PCR tests, healthcare professional clearance, or symptom resolution. Each participant in the prospective study had whole blood, serum and a nasopharyngeal or oropharyngeal swab collected by mobile phlebotomists. Additional blood draws and questionnaires over an approximately 2-month period could optionally be provided by prospective study participants. Before DNA extraction, prospective study blood samples were shipped either frozen or at room temperature.

The V gene is TRBV4-1 and the J gene is TRBJ1-2; a stretch of 7 junction bases matches TRBD1. Sequencing was performed on PBMCs or T cells enriched from blood (not recorded which). The clonotype originates from a man aged 55 to 70 who had recovered from COVID-19. At the DNA level, the sequence is TGCGCCAGCAGCCAAGAGAAGGGACAGAGACTCTATGGCTACACCTTC. It specifies CASSQEKGQRLYGYTF.